The sequence of this T cell receptor beta chain was determined in a study of response to subunit inactivated influenza vaccine. Overall study findings and caveats: With each seasonal influenza vaccination, the authors suggested, few new T cells are recruited.

On this clonotype: The target antigen is unknown.

MiXCR, run by TCRdb on the RT-PCR reads, gives a single entry per CDR3 protein. The sample carries hundreds of thousands of distinct CDR3 sequences, around 8% recorded once. With 4 bases clipped from V and 8 bases from J, the junction kept 7 bases outside the gene matches. CDR1 is SGHRS, CDR2 YFSETQ, per germline. This CDR3 is 15 amino acids long. Material: PBMCs from blood, obtained around 25 months after vaccination. The chain employs TRBV5-1 and TRBJ2-1, with 12 bases aligning to TRBD2. The source of this sequence is a man aged 45-69 years who received an inactivated influenza vaccine. CDR3 in amino acids: CASSTASGGADEQFF. The CDR3 DNA sequence: TGCGCCAGCAGCACCGCTAGCGGGGGGGCGGATGAGCAGTTCTTC.